The next 24 T cell receptor beta chains were all read from a single sample in a study of T cell repertoires in cytomegalovirus infection. These TCRs are of unknown antigen specificity. TCRdb itself ran the reads through MiXCR, one entry per CDR3 protein. Here the sample spans hundreds of thousands of distinct CDR3 sequences, about a third being singletons. The sample in question was cultured CD8+ T cells from PBMCs, obtained from culture after CMV antigen stimulation. The receptors were gathered from a human donor in good health (CMV status not recorded). Some clones in this sample may be carry-over from other donors' samples.

As for this clonotype: The junction shows a germline mismatch at one end, possibly a read error. This chain connects TRBV6-2 or TRBV6-3 to TRBJ1-5; 8 bases fit TRBD1. The CDR3 length is 17 residues. Germline V gives CDR1 MNHEY, CDR2 SVGEGT. The CDR3 loop is CANSYGQGTNRDQPQHF. CDR3 nucleotide sequence: TGTGCCAACAGTTACGGACAGGGCACTAATCGGGATCAGCCCCAGCATTTT.

This clonotype was detected only a few times. The V and J genes are TRBV19 and TRBJ2-4; D remains ambiguous. CDR3 length: 14 amino acids. V shed 6 bases and J shed 1 base, with 10 bases lying between them. Per germline, CDR1 LNHDA and CDR2 SQIVND (reference sequence). The CDR3 spells CASRTTVAKNIQYF. In DNA form, the CDR3 reads TGTGCCAGTAGAACAACAGTGGCCAAAAACATTCAGTACTTC.

This clonotype came up a few times. The chain carries TRBV12-5 and TRBJ2-3; a possible D gene is TRBD2 (7 bases). The CDR3 runs to 16 residues. Trimming removed 4 bases at V and 2 bases at J, with 16 bases between. Germline CDR1 and CDR2: LGHNT and FRNRAP. DNA of the CDR3: TGTGCTAGTGGTTACTTACGGGGGGCGACCACAGATACGCAGTATTTT. It is translated as CASGYLRGATTDTQYF.

This clonotype was counted between two and nine times. The J gene is TRBJ2-1, the V gene TRBV6-2 or TRBV6-3, with D unresolved. Germline CDR1 reads MNHEY; CDR2 reads SVGEGT. The CDR3 loop spans 15 amino acids. Deletions cut 5 bases from V and 8 bases from J, with 19 bases between. The CDR3: CASSTLGIHIDEQFF. The CDR3 DNA sequence: TGTGCCAGCAGTACCCTAGGGATACATATAGATGAGCAGTTCTTC.

The V call is TRBV12-3 or TRBV12-4, the J call TRBJ2-5; possibly TRBD2 for D (5 bases). V was trimmed by 8 bases and J by 5 bases, leaving 15 bases between them. The CDR3 has 13 residues. For the CDR3, the DNA is TGTGCCAGCTCCTATGGGCGGGCGGAGACCCAGTACTTC. Translation: CASSYGRAETQYF.

This clonotype was seen only a few times. The chain employs TRBV7-9 and TRBJ2-3; D may be TRBD2 (5 bases). V lost 1 base and J 0 bases, leaving 14 bases between the germline ends. Germline assignment: CDR1 SEHNR and CDR2 FQNEAQ (reference sequence). The CDR3 is 17 amino acids. The CDR3 DNA reads as TGTGCCAGCAGCTTAGGGTTAGGAGCGGAGAGCACAGATACGCAGTATTTT. It yields the protein CASSLGLGAESTDTQYF. The variable domain in full, with the rest retrieved from reference TRBV7-9 and TRBJ2-3, is DTGVSQNPRHKITKRGQNVTFRCDPISEHNRLYWYRQTLGQGPEFLTYFQNEAQLEKSRLLSDRFSAERPKGSFSTLEIQRTEQGDSAMYLCASSLGLGAESTDTQYFGPGTRLTVL.

The chain uses TRBV12-3 or TRBV12-4 and TRBJ2-3; D may be TRBD2 (6 bases). The CDR3 loop spans 16 amino acids. V lost 2 bases and J lost 3, with 15 bases in between. The CDR3 DNA sequence: TGTGCCAGCAGTTTATATCCGGGGGATGGGACAGATACGCAGTATTTT. Translated: CASSLYPGDGTDTQYF.

Ten or more counts support this clonotype. The chain has TRBV5-1 and TRBJ2-7; TRBD1 agrees at 9 bases. J gave up 4 bases and V 1 base, and 18 bases lay outside the gene matches. The germline V gene encodes CDR1 SGHRS and CDR2 YFSETQ. The CDR3 contains 19 residues. This CDR3 is CASSLLGSGQGDREYEQYF. The CDR3 DNA reads TGCGCCAGCAGCTTGCTTGGTTCCGGACAAGGGGACAGGGAGTACGAGCAGTACTTC. Full variable domain (remainder filled in from reference TRBV5-1 and TRBJ2-7): KAGVTQTPRYLIKTRGQQVTLSCSPISGHRSVSWYQQTPGQGLQFLFEYFSETQRNKGNFPGRFSGRQFSNSRSEMNVSTLELGDSALYLCASSLLGSGQGDREYEQYFGPGTRLTVT.

The CDR3 spells CAISDGVAYEQYV. In nucleotides, the CDR3 is TGTGCCATCAGTGACGGGGTGGCATACGAGCAGTACGTC. The gene calls are TRBV10-3 and TRBJ2-7, with a possible D match to TRBD2 (5 bases). CDR3 length: 13 residues. Trimming took off 3 bases at V and 4 bases at J, with 10 bases between the two ends. From germline, CDR1 is ENHRY and CDR2 SYGVKD.

This clonotype was observed many times. The chain carries TRBV9 and TRBJ2-1, with a tentative D call TRBD1 (5 bases). The CDR3 has 13 amino acids. Germline loops: CDR1 SGDLS, CDR2 YYNGEE. The V end was cut by 6 bases, the J end by 3 bases, with 10 bases between. The CDR3 bases are TGTGCCAGCAACGCAGGACACTACAATGAGCAGTTCTTC. Amino acid sequence: CASNAGHYNEQFF.

CDR3 DNA: TGTGCCAGTAGAAAGGGGGCGACTGAAGCTTTCTTT. It specifies CASRKGATEAFF. The V and J genes are TRBV19 and TRBJ1-1, with 7 bases lining up with TRBD1. There are 12 residues in the CDR3. V shed 6 bases and J 5 bases; nucleotides not matched to a gene: 3. Germline V gene lookup returns CDR1 LNHDA and CDR2 SQIVND (reference sequence). Together with reference TRBV19 and TRBJ1-1, the CDR3 gives the full variable domain: DGGITQSPKYLFRKEGQNVTLSCEQNLNHDAMYWYRQDPGQGLRLIYYSQIVNDFQKGDIAEGYSVSREKKESFPLTVTSAQKNPTAFYLCASRKGATEAFFGQGTRLTVV.

Here the CDR3 reads CASSYSLGEQFF. CDR3 coding DNA: TGTGCCAGCAGTTATAGCCTGGGAGAGCAGTTCTTC. This chain connects TRBV6-8 to TRBJ2-1, with D uncertain. This CDR3 comprises 12 residues. V was pared by 3 bases and J by 10 bases, with 10 bases between. The V gene's germline CDR1 is MNHGY and CDR2 SAAAGT.

This chain joins TRBV27 and TRBJ1-5, with D unclear. This CDR3 region has 17 residues. Trimming removed 2 bases at V and 4 bases at J, with 18 bases between. Germline V gene sequence: CDR1 MNHEY, CDR2 SMNVEV (reference sequence). This CDR3 reads CASSLGPGPAGNQPQHF. CDR3 bases: TGTGCCAGCAGTTTAGGGCCAGGACCTGCGGGAAATCAGCCCCAGCATTTT.

This clonotype came up many times. V gene TRBV7-9 combines with J gene TRBJ2-7; TRBD1 matches 9 bases. The ends lost 5 bases at V and 5 bases at J; junction bases unmatched: 7. Germline loops: CDR1 SEHNR, CDR2 FQNEAQ (reference sequence). The CDR3 extends over 14 amino acids. The CDR3 DNA reads TGTGCCAGCAGCACCCTACAGGGGGCCAACGAGCAGTACGTC. It specifies CASSTLQGANEQYV.

This clonotype has only a few counts. The chain employs TRBV7-3 and TRBJ1-3, with D possibly being TRBD1 (5 bases). The CDR3 runs to 15 residues. With 8 bases removed from V and 0 bases from J, the gap between germline ends came to 14 bases. The germline V gene encodes CDR1 SGHTA and CDR2 FQGTGA. CDR3 in amino acids: CASAQEGSSGNTIYF. The CDR3 bases are TGTGCCAGCGCTCAGGAGGGGAGCTCTGGAAACACCATATATTTT. Full variable domain (remainder filled in from reference TRBV7-3 and TRBJ1-3): GAGVSQTPSNKVTEKGKYVELRCDPISGHTALYWYRQSLGQGPEFLIYFQGTGAADDSGLPNDRFFAVRPEGSVSTLKIQRTERGDSAVYLCASAQEGSSGNTIYFGEGSWLTVV.

The genes are TRBV28 and TRBJ1-5; D remains unclear. V lost 9 bases and J lost 6, with 9 bases in between. Per the germline V gene, CDR1 is MDHEN and CDR2 is SYDVKM. The CDR3 loop spans 11 amino acids. Here the CDR3 reads CASSPSQPQHF. DNA for the CDR3: TGTGCCAGTAGCCCAAGTCAGCCCCAGCATTTT.

This chain joins TRBV10-3 and TRBJ2-7; a weak D match, TRBD1 (5 bases). CDR3 length equals 15 residues. Trimming pared 3 bases from V and 0 bases from J, leaving 12 bases between. Germline CDR1 is ENHRY and CDR2 is SYGVKD. The chain's CDR3 is CAISDRDRTSYEQYF. For the CDR3, the DNA is TGTGCCATCAGTGATCGAGACAGAACCTCCTACGAGCAGTACTTC.

The chain couples TRBV29-1 to TRBJ2-1, with D unresolved. CDR3 size: 13 residues. Germline CDR1 and CDR2: SQVTM and ANQGSEA. The V and J ends lost 4 bases and 9 bases respectively, with 16 bases between them. CDR3 sequence (DNA): TGCAGCGTTGGTGAACTAATTATCGGTGAGCAGTTCTTC. It codes for CSVGELIIGEQFF.

The gene calls are TRBV7-9 and TRBJ1-2, with TRBD1 identical over 12 bases. This CDR3 has 15 residues. V trimming: 4 bases; J trimming: 8 bases; junction bases outside the gene matches: 8. Germline V gene data show CDR1 as SEHNR and CDR2 as FQNEAQ (reference sequence). The CDR3 nucleotides are TGTGCCAGCAGCTACCCGGGACAGGGGGCGAAGGGCTACACCTTC. This encodes CASSYPGQGAKGYTF.

This clonotype was seen more than once but under ten times. The chain employs TRBV18 and TRBJ1-4; D gene unclear. CDR3 size: 18 residues. Deletions cut 3 bases from V and 6 bases from J, with 23 bases between. The V gene's germline CDR1 is KGHSH and CDR2 LQKENI. The CDR3 sequence: CASSPGPGSIPLDEKLFF. Written as DNA, the CDR3 is TGTGCCAGCTCACCCGGCCCGGGGTCGATCCCACTGGATGAAAAACTGTTTTTT.

There are many counts of this clonotype. V gene TRBV7-2 combines with J gene TRBJ1-4; 11 bases agree with TRBD1. The J segment lost 7 bases and the V segment lost 3 bases, leaving 4 bases of the junction unmatched. This CDR3 is built from 15 residues. The germline CDR1 and CDR2 sequences are SGHTA and FQGNSA. The CDR3 sequence: CASSFGTGGGEKLFF. The CDR3 DNA is TGTGCCAGCAGCTTCGGGACAGGGGGAGGTGAAAAACTGTTTTTT.

V usage is TRBV27 and J usage is TRBJ2-1; 10 bases agree with TRBD1. The J segment lost 9 bases and the V segment lost 8 bases, leaving 4 bases of the junction unmatched. CDR3 size: 12 residues. Germline CDR1 MNHEY, CDR2 SMNVEV (reference sequence). The CDR3 reads CASGTGEGEQFF. As DNA, the CDR3 is TGTGCCAGCGGGACAGGGGAGGGTGAGCAGTTCTTC.

The rearrangement links TRBV27 to TRBJ1-4, with D unresolved. The CDR3 runs to 13 residues. Germline-derived CDR1 and CDR2 are MNHEY and SMNVEV (reference sequence). V lost 11 bases and J 8 bases, leaving 18 bases between the germline ends. CDR3 sequence (DNA): TGTGCCCTTTTCGGGCGGGAAGGCGAAAAACTGTTTTTT. Translating it yields CALFGREGEKLFF.

The chain recombines TRBV6-6 with TRBJ1-1, with 7 bases fitting TRBD1. The CDR3 is 18 residues long. CDR1 and CDR2 from the germline V gene are MNHNY and SVGAGI (reference sequence). V lost 2 bases, J lost 0 bases, and 12 bases stayed unmatched. In nucleotides, the CDR3 is TGTGCCAGCAGTTACGGCACTCGACAGGGAAGGGTGAACACTGAAGCTTTCTTT. Its translation is CASSYGTRQGRVNTEAFF.